The sequence of this TCR beta chain was determined in a study of molecular identifiers for immune sequencing clone quantification. Previously published methods and listed TCR primers were used for the bulk TCR libraries. TCRdb fed the PCR reads into MiXCR, producing one record per CDR3 protein. The sample includes 45,000 to 55,000 distinct CDR3 sequences, about a third of them seen just once. The length of the CDR3 is 14 residues. V dropped 0 bases and J dropped 3 bases, with 10 bases sitting between them. Germline V gene lookup returns CDR1 SGDLS and CDR2 YYNGEE. In regard to this clonotype: The conserved final phenylalanine or tryptophan is absent from the CDR3, which likely points to a read error.

The sample taken for sequencing was naive CD8+ T cells from blood, with Jurkat cell RNA spiked in. The subset is: FACS-sorted CD8+CD4-CCR7+CD45RA+ naive T cells. The chain carries TRBV9 and TRBJ2-7, with D possibly TRBD1 on 5 matching bases. This sequence was found in a human donor in good health. Some libraries in this study had Jurkat cell RNA spiked in. The CDR3 sequence: CASSVGAGNYEQYI. The CDR3 DNA reads TGTGCCAGCAGCGTAGGGGCAGGGAACTACGAGCAGTACATC.